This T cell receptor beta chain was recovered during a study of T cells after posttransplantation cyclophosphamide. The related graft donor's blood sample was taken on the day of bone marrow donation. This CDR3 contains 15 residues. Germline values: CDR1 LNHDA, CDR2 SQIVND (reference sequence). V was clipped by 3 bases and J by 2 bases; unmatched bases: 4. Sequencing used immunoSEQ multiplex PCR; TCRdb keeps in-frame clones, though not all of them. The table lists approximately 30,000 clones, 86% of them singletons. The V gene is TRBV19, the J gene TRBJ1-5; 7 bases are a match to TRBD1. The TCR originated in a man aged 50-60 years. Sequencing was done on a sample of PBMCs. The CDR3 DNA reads TGTGCCAGTAGTATTTACACAGGGGGCAATCAGCCCCAGCATTTT. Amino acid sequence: CASSIYTGGNQPQHF.